The rows below give T cell receptor beta chains drawn from one sample of a study of spatial heterogeneity in lung cancer. In TCRdb, the 5' RACE reads were re-called with MiXCR into one record per CDR3 protein. Of roughly 48,000 distinct CDR3 sequences listed, approximately 12% are singletons. The sample consisted of PBMCs, taken at surgery. The receptors originated from a female donor with early-stage non-small cell lung cancer. The CDR3 runs from the conserved cysteine through the conserved F or W. Fields, in order: D gene, clone size, J gene, V gene, CDR3 DNA, CDR3 protein. A D gene is named only where the DNA matches it firmly. A clone size is listed for some rows: how often the clone was seen (once, few, many), or a class if it is expanded.

>-|many|TRBJ2-1|TRBV2
TGTGCTACGGGTGCCGAGAATGAGCAGTTCTTC
CATGAENEQFF
>-|many|TRBJ2-3|TRBV7-9
TGTGCCAGCAGCCCGTCCCGGGGCACAGATACGCAGTATTTT
CASSPSRGTDTQYF
>TRBD1|-|TRBJ1-1|TRBV20-1
TGCAGTGCTAGAGCCCCCGGACAGGTAATGGGAGCGTACACTGAAGCTTTCTTT
CSARAPGQVMGAYTEAFF
>TRBD1|few|TRBJ1-5|TRBV18
TGTGCCAGCTCACCTCAGACAGGGAATGCCAATCAGCCCCAGCATTTT
CASSPQTGNANQPQHF
>-|few|TRBJ2-2|TRBV2
TGTGCCAGCCTATCCCTGGAGGCGACCGGGGAGCTGTTTTTT
CASLSLEATGELFF
>TRBD2|-|TRBJ2-2|TRBV20-1
TGCAGTGCTCCGGTGGGGGGGAAATCCGGGGAGCTGTTTTTT
CSAPVGGKSGELFF
>-|-|TRBJ1-1|TRBV6-5
TGTGCCAGCATAGGTTTGGGTAGGAGCACTGAAGCTTTCTTT
CASIGLGRSTEAFF
>TRBD1|-|TRBJ1-2|TRBV12-3/TRBV12-4
TGTGCCAGCAGTCCGGGACAGGGGGGCCTGCTTGGCTACACCTTC
CASSPGQGGLLGYTF
>-|few|TRBJ1-1|TRBV20-1
TGCAGTGCTAGAGATCAGGTTCCGAACACTGAAGCTTTCTTT
CSARDQVPNTEAFF
>-|few|TRBJ1-2|TRBV5-1
TGCGCCAGCAGCTCCCGGACGGGCTATGGCTACACCTTC
CASSSRTGYGYTF
>-|many|TRBJ1-1|TRBV29-1
TGCAGCGTTGCGTGGACGGAGAACACTGAAGCTTTCTTT
CSVAWTENTEAFF
>-|-|TRBJ1-4|TRBV28
TGTGCCAGCAGTTTTCGGGGGGCTTCTAATGAAAAACTGTTTTTT
CASSFRGASNEKLFF
>-|many|TRBJ1-1|TRBV13
TGTGCCAGCAGCTCCCCAGGGGCCATGAACACTGAAGCTTTCTTT
CASSSPGAMNTEAFF
>-|-|TRBJ2-6|TRBV2
TGTGCCAGCAGTGAAATGGGCTCTGGGGCCAACGTCCTGACTTTC
CASSEMGSGANVLTF
>-|few|TRBJ2-1|TRBV3-1
TGTGCCAGCAGCCCCGAACACCTGGACAGCTCCTACAATGAGCAGTTCTTC
CASSPEHLDSSYNEQFF
>TRBD2|-|TRBJ2-3|TRBV20-1
TGCAGTGCTCTTGGGTTAGCGGGGCCCGTAGATACGCAGTATTTT
CSALGLAGPVDTQYF
>-|few|TRBJ2-5|TRBV5-4
TGTGCCAGCAGCTTAACACGCCCACTAGGGGGATCAGAGACCCAGTACTTC
CASSLTRPLGGSETQYF
>TRBD1|few|TRBJ2-7|TRBV5-1
TGCGCCAGCAGCCAGGGGGCCCTCCTAAGCTCCTACGAGCAGTACTTC
CASSQGALLSSYEQYF
>-|-|TRBJ1-2|TRBV6-2/TRBV6-3
TGTGCCAGCAGTTACCAGCTATCCGATGGCTACACCTTC
CASSYQLSDGYTF
>TRBD1|-|TRBJ2-5|TRBV28
TGTGCCAGCAAGCCAGGGGGCGCCCGGGAGACCCAGTACTTC
CASKPGGARETQYF
>-|-|TRBJ2-3|TRBV9
TGTGCCAGCAGCGCTGATCCTCGCCCCGCAGGAGATACGCAGTATTTT
CASSADPRPAGDTQYF
>-|-|TRBJ1-1|TRBV28
TGTGCCAGCAGTGTCCGACAAGGTGAAACTGAAGCTTTCTTT
CASSVRQGETEAFF
>-|few|TRBJ1-5|TRBV6-5
TGTGCCAGCAGTCCGATGACGGGGGTAAATAGCAATCAGCCCCAGCATTTT
CASSPMTGVNSNQPQHF
>-|many|TRBJ2-7|TRBV7-8
TGTGCCAGCAGCTTACCGGACTCCTACGAGCAGTACTTC
CASSLPDSYEQYF
>-|many|TRBJ2-7|TRBV19
TGTGCCACCGGAGGCGGGACCACGTCCTACGAGCAGTACTTC
CATGGGTTSYEQYF
>TRBD2|few|TRBJ2-3|TRBV12-3/TRBV12-4
TGTGCCAGCAGTTCTAAAGCGGGAAGCACAGATACGCAGTATTTT
CASSSKAGSTDTQYF
>-|many|TRBJ2-1|TRBV19
TGTGCCAGTAGTATAGGAGGGGCGCCCTACAATGAGCAGTTCTTC
CASSIGGAPYNEQFF
>-|few|TRBJ1-6|TRBV2
TGTGCCAGCAGTGAGGGGGACACCCCGGGTTCACCCCTCCACTTT
CASSEGDTPGSPLHF
>-|-|TRBJ1-2|TRBV14
TGTGCCAGCAGCCGAGACCCCTATGGCTACACCTTC
CASSRDPYGYTF